Presented here are 26 T cell receptor beta chains from one specimen sequenced in a study of identifying expanded T cells in peripheral blood. Profiled with immunoSEQ multiplex PCR; TCRdb holds only in-frame clones, not every one. The repertoire holds 100,000 to 110,000 clones, with 88% as singletons. The material sequenced was blood. The source is a person aged 18-70 years in good health.

The V and J genes are TRBV4-1 and TRBJ2-1, with 9 bases lining up with TRBD2. J was trimmed by 4 bases and V by 0 bases; bases with no gene match: 7. Per the germline V gene, CDR1 is MGHRA and CDR2 is YSYEKL. The CDR3 contains 17 residues. The CDR3 nucleotides are TGCGCCAGCAGCCAAGATAACGGACTAGCGCGGTACAATGAGCAGTTCTTC. Its translation: CASSQDNGLARYNEQFF.

The chain recombines TRBV5-1 with TRBJ2-5; 8 nucleotides agree with TRBD1. The assigned J gene may be wrong: the sequence end matches TRBJ2-7 better. The CDR3 is 14 amino acids. Germline CDR1 SGHRS, CDR2 YFSETQ. CDR3 residues: CASSNGQGPYEQYF. In DNA, the CDR3 is TGCGCCAGCAGCAACGGACAGGGTCCCTACGAGCAGTACTTC.

The V and J genes are TRBV5-1 and TRBJ1-2, with TRBD1 matching 8 bases. Germline V gene lookup returns CDR1 SGHRS and CDR2 YFSETQ. With 2 bases clipped from V and 3 bases from J, the junction kept 9 bases outside the gene matches. The CDR3 totals 16 residues. The CDR3 DNA is TGCGCCAGCAGCTTTGCATCAGGGGGCGAGTACTATGGCTACACCTTC. This translates into CASSFASGGEYYGYTF.

This clone was counted once. This chain connects TRBV19 to TRBJ1-2; 10 nucleotides line up with TRBD1. Germline trimming cut 5 bases from V and 0 bases from J; bases unmatched to any gene: 9. The CDR3 spans 17 residues. Per the germline V gene, CDR1 is LNHDA and CDR2 is SQIVND (reference sequence). The CDR3 DNA sequence: TGTGCCAGTAGTTCCGGACAGGGGGACCCCCCTAACTATGGCTACACCTTC. Its translation: CASSSGQGDPPNYGYTF.

This chain uses TRBV13 with TRBJ1-2; 7 bases are a match to TRBD1. Per the germline V gene, CDR1 is PRHDT and CDR2 is FYEKMQ (reference sequence). The ends lost 4 bases at V and 4 bases at J; junction bases unmatched: 12. The CDR3 runs to 16 residues. CDR3 DNA: TGTGCCAGCAGCTCGAATTTTAGACAGGGCGCCTATGGCTACACCTTC. Translation gives CASSSNFRQGAYGYTF.

This sequence joins TRBV11-3 and TRBJ2-2; 8 bases match TRBD2. Germline values: CDR1 SGHNT, CDR2 YENEEA. This CDR3 comprises 16 residues. V dropped 5 bases and J dropped 4; count of bases not matched to a gene: 9. The DNA for the CDR3 is TGTGCCAGCAGCATGTTTAGCGGGAAGGGCACCGGGGAGCTGTTTTTT. Translation: CASSMFSGKGTGELFF.

The chain couples TRBV5-1 to TRBJ1-2; 9 nucleotides line up with TRBD1. Per the germline V gene, CDR1 is SGHRS and CDR2 is YFSETQ. The CDR3 covers 14 residues. Trimming cost V 4 bases and J 2 bases; bases outside gene matches: 3. The DNA for the CDR3 is TGCGCCAGCAGCACGGGACAGGGCAACTATGGCTACACCTTC. Its protein product is CASSTGQGNYGYTF.

This clone was observed a single time. V and J are TRBV25-1 and TRBJ1-4; TRBD1 is a possible D gene (6 bases). This CDR3 has 15 amino acids. The germline gives CDR1 MGHDK, CDR2 SYGVNS. V was cut by 8 bases and J by 0 bases, with 13 bases left in between. CDR3 protein: CASGWGHSTNEKLFF. The CDR3 DNA is TGTGCCAGCGGGTGGGGACACTCAACTAATGAAAAACTGTTTTTT.

The gene calls are TRBV25-1 and TRBJ1-4; 9 bases agree with TRBD1. V shed 4 bases and J 10 bases; nucleotides not matched to a gene: 10. CDR3 length: 15 amino acids. Germline CDR1 MGHDK, CDR2 SYGVNS. CDR3 DNA sequence: TGTGCCAGCAGTGGCCCGACAGGGGGTTCTGGAAAACTGTTTTTT. Amino acids: CASSGPTGGSGKLFF.

Regarding this clone: The same CDR3 can be traced to other DNA sequences in this sample. The J gene is TRBJ2-7, the V gene TRBV7-9; TRBD2 might be the D (6 bases). The CDR3 spans 14 residues. Trimming shortened V by 2 bases and J by 0 bases, and 8 bases separated the two germline ends. CDR1 and CDR2 from the germline V gene are SEHNR and FQNEAQ (reference sequence). The DNA for the CDR3 is TGTGCCAGCAGCTTAACGGGAGTCTCCTACGAGCAGTACTTC. It encodes CASSLTGVSYEQYF.

This chain links TRBV6-5 with TRBJ1-4; D possibly corresponds to TRBD1 (6 bases). Trimming left V 8 bases short and J 10 bases short, with 23 bases between. This CDR3 contains 15 residues. The germline CDR1 and CDR2 sequences are MNHEY and SVGAGI. CDR3 in amino acids: CASWGTQGSRGKLFF. CDR3 DNA sequence: TGTGCCAGCTGGGGTACACAGGGATCGCGTGGAAAACTGTTTTTT.

The chain links TRBV2 to TRBJ1-2; no reliable D call. Per the germline V gene, CDR1 is SNHLY and CDR2 is FYNNEI. This CDR3 has 16 residues. V lost 3 bases and J 0 bases, leaving 14 bases between the germline ends. Written as DNA, the CDR3 is TGTGCCAGCAGTGATAAACCTTTTCCTTCTAACTATGGCTACACCTTC. Translation: CASSDKPFPSNYGYTF.

This clone has more than one count but fewer than ten. The rearrangement joins TRBV6-5 to TRBJ2-7; weak D call: TRBD2 (6 bases). Trimming shortened V by 3 bases and J by 6 bases, and 15 bases separated the two germline ends. The CDR3 runs 14 residues. Germline V CDR1 and CDR2: MNHEY, SVGAGI. The CDR3 is CASSYSGGLGEQYF. CDR3 DNA sequence: TGTGCCAGCAGTTATTCCGGAGGGTTAGGCGAGCAGTACTTC.

The J gene is TRBJ2-3, the V gene TRBV5-1; no clear D gene. Per the germline V gene, CDR1 is SGHRS and CDR2 is YFSETQ. This CDR3 spans 14 amino acids. Trimming left V 4 bases short and J 0 bases short, with 9 bases between. The CDR3 is CASSLFSSTDTQYF. CDR3 sequence (DNA): TGCGCCAGCAGCCTTTTCTCTAGCACAGATACGCAGTATTTT.

The chain recombines TRBV10-3 with TRBJ2-5; weak D call: TRBD1 (5 bases). CDR3 length equals 16 residues. The germline V gene has CDR1 ENHRY and CDR2 SYGVKD. Trimming removed 0 bases at V and 7 bases at J, with 18 bases between. Here the CDR3 reads CAISESNRSAYGTQYF. For the CDR3, the DNA is TGTGCCATCAGTGAGTCGAACAGGTCAGCGTATGGGACCCAGTACTTC.

The CDR3 is CASSSPAGGLDTQYF. Here the CDR3 DNA reads TGTGCCAGCAGCTCCCCAGCGGGAGGGTTGGATACGCAGTATTTT. V gene TRBV7-3 combines with J gene TRBJ2-3; TRBD2 aligns across 10 bases. CDR1 is SGHTA and CDR2 is FQGTGA in the germline V gene. With V trimmed by 4 bases and J by 6 bases, 7 bases remained unmatched. The CDR3 extends over 15 amino acids.

This sequence joins TRBV11-2 and TRBJ1-1; D gene uncertain. The V end was cut by 5 bases, the J end by 0 bases, with 10 bases between. Germline loops: CDR1 SGHAT, CDR2 FQNNGV. This CDR3 region has 14 residues. The CDR3 region has the DNA TGTGCCAGCAGCATTTCGGGCCTGAACACTGAAGCTTTCTTT. Amino acid sequence: CASSISGLNTEAFF.

V usage is TRBV30 and J usage is TRBJ1-4; D may be TRBD1 (6 bases). The CDR3 runs to 16 residues. Trimming shortened V by 0 bases and J by 8 bases, and 19 bases separated the two germline ends. Looked up from germline, CDR1 is GTSNPN and CDR2 is SVGIG (reference sequence). This CDR3 reads CAWSVGAGGLEEKLFF. The CDR3 nucleotides read TGTGCCTGGAGTGTGGGGGCTGGAGGGCTGGAGGAAAAACTGTTTTTT.

This chain joins TRBV6-6 and TRBJ2-7; 11 nucleotides line up with TRBD1. V was clipped by 5 bases and J by 5 bases; unmatched bases: 8. The CDR3 runs 15 residues. Germline V gene lookup returns CDR1 MNHNY and CDR2 SVGAGI (reference sequence). This chain's CDR3 is CASSPVRDRGNEQYF. CDR3 coding DNA: TGTGCCAGCAGTCCGGTCCGGGACAGGGGGAACGAGCAGTACTTC.

J is TRBJ2-7 and V is TRBV11-2; 7 bases match TRBD2. This CDR3 has 17 residues. In germline, CDR1 is SGHAT, CDR2 FQNNGV. Losses at the gene ends were 1 base for V and 2 bases for J; bases not matched to a gene: 11. This CDR3 is CASSLAWSAGETYEQYF. The CDR3, as DNA: TGTGCCAGCAGCTTAGCATGGTCGGCGGGAGAAACCTACGAGCAGTACTTC.

This chain links TRBV19 with TRBJ2-1; the D gene is possibly TRBD2 (5 bases). V was clipped by 5 bases and J by 2 bases, with 7 bases between them. The CDR3 has 13 residues. CDR1 is LNHDA, CDR2 SQIVND, per germline (reference sequence). The CDR3 reads CASSRGTYNEQFF. The DNA for the CDR3 is TGTGCCAGTAGTCGGGGTACCTACAATGAGCAGTTCTTC.

V is TRBV6-1 and J is TRBJ2-7, with TRBD1 identical over 7 bases. The germline gives CDR1 MNHNS, CDR2 SASEGT. V was pared by 4 bases and J by 3 bases, with 0 bases of the junction left unmatched. There are 12 residues in the CDR3. The CDR3 DNA sequence: TGTGCCAGCAGTGGACAGGGCTACGAGCAGTACTTC. Its protein product is CASSGQGYEQYF.

The chain links TRBV2 to TRBJ2-7; tentative D call: TRBD1 (7 bases). The CDR3 consists of 15 residues. The germline gives CDR1 SNHLY, CDR2 FYNNEI. Trimming left V 4 bases short and J 2 bases short, with 15 bases between. In nucleotides, the CDR3 is TGTGCCAGCAGTGGAGCGACAGGGAGGACCTACGAGCAGTACTTC. It is translated as CASSGATGRTYEQYF. Variable domain in full (rest from reference TRBV2 and TRBJ2-7): EPEVTQTPSHQVTQMGQEVILRCVPISNHLYFYWYRQILGQKVEFLVSFYNNEISEKSEIFDDQFSVERPDGSNFTLKIRSTKLEDSAMYFCASSGATGRTYEQYFGPGTRLTVT.

This rearrangement joins TRBV6-4 to TRBJ1-2; no firm D call. Germline V gene sequence: CDR1 MRHNA, CDR2 SNTAGT. The ends were cut back, 2 bases at V and 4 bases at J, with 8 bases in the middle. The CDR3 is 13 amino acids. The CDR3 DNA sequence: TGTGCCAGCAGTGACGGCGGGCCCTATGGCTACACCTTC. This encodes CASSDGGPYGYTF.

This chain uses TRBV14 with TRBJ1-5, with D hard to call. V was shortened by 1 base and J by 2 bases, with 9 bases between the two germline ends. The CDR3 has 15 amino acids. The germline gives CDR1 SGHDN, CDR2 FVKESK. In DNA, the CDR3 is TGTGCCAGCAGCCAAGGGGCTATGGGCAATCAGCCCCAGCATTTT. Protein product: CASSQGAMGNQPQHF.

By its share, this clone is large. The CDR3 region is CASSQDGGTSTDTQYF. In nucleotides, the CDR3 is TGCGCCAGCAGCCAAGACGGGGGCACTAGCACAGATACGCAGTATTTT. The V gene is TRBV4-1, the J gene TRBJ2-3, with D possibly being TRBD1 or TRBD2 (6 bases each). The V and J ends lost 0 bases and 0 bases respectively, with 10 bases between them. CDR1 is MGHRA and CDR2 is YSYEKL in the germline V gene. The length of the CDR3 is 16 residues.